Listed below are T cell receptor beta chains from one sample, sequenced in a study of identical twins. TCRdb re-called the 5' RACE reads through MiXCR, storing one row per CDR3 protein. The sample includes around 650,000 distinct CDR3 sequences, about 7.1% of them seen just once. These records were also assigned to another study, of yellow fever vaccine responses in identical twins.

Sequencing input: PBMCs. These receptors originate from a young woman in good health. The CDR3 runs from the conserved cysteine through the conserved F or W. Fields, in order: J gene, V gene, D gene, clone size, CDR3 DNA, CDR3 protein. D genes are given only for firm matches. Clone size is not always given. Where it is, it says once, few, many or a class for expanded clones.

>TRBJ2-1|TRBV4-1|.|many
TGCGCCAGCAGCCAAGATATGGCACCCCCTATAGGCTCCTACAATGAGCAGTTCTTC
CASSQDMAPPIGSYNEQFF
>TRBJ2-1|TRBV20-1|.|many
TGCAGTGCTAGAGAAATAGAGCAGTTCTTC
CSAREIEQFF
>TRBJ1-1|TRBV20-1|.|many
TGCAGTGCTAGAGGCGGGGGGGGGAACACTGAAGCTTTCTTT
CSARGGGGNTEAFF
>TRBJ2-5|TRBV20-1|.|.
TGCAGTGCGGGATTTCGGCTAACAGAGACCCAGTACTTC
CSAGFRLTETQYF
>TRBJ2-3|TRBV5-1|.|few
TGCGCCAGCAGCTTGGCCAGTTCGGCGGCTAGCACAGATACGCAGTATTTT
CASSLASSAASTDTQYF
>TRBJ2-5|TRBV7-2|TRBD2|many
TGTGCCAGCAGCTTAGTGGGACTAGCCTCGCAAGAGACCCAGTACTTC
CASSLVGLASQETQYF
>TRBJ2-1|TRBV5-1|.|.
TGCGCCAGCAGCTTACAGGGTGGTGAGCAGTTCTTC
CASSLQGGEQFF
>TRBJ2-2|TRBV5-1|.|.
TGCGCCAGCAGCTTGGAAGTTCTAGGTAACACCGGGGAGCTGTTTTTT
CASSLEVLGNTGELFF
>TRBJ2-7|TRBV2|.|few
TGTGCCAGCAGTGTCTCGACCCACAGCTCCTACGAGCAGTACTTC
CASSVSTHSSYEQYF
>TRBJ2-4|TRBV5-1|TRBD1|.
TGCGCCAGCAGCCGGGACAGCCCAGCCAAAAACATTCAGTACTTC
CASSRDSPAKNIQYF
>TRBJ2-5|TRBV15|TRBD1|few
TGTGCCACCAGCAGAAGACAGGGGAGGCGAAAGACCCAGTACTTC
CATSRRQGRRKTQYF
>TRBJ2-1|TRBV28|TRBD1|many
TGTGCCAGCAGTTTGGGGACAGGGGGCGAGAATGAGCAGTTCTTC
CASSLGTGGENEQFF
>TRBJ2-3|TRBV15|TRBD2|few
TGTGCCACCAGCGGTAGCGGGTTCACAGATACGCAGTATTTT
CATSGSGFTDTQYF
>TRBJ2-2|TRBV20-1|TRBD1|few
TGCAGTGCTAGGAAACCGGGACAGCCGAACACCGGGGAGCTGTTTTTT
CSARKPGQPNTGELFF
>TRBJ1-1|TRBV11-2|TRBD1|few
TGTGCCAGCAGCTTAGGGACAGGGGTCCCTGAAGCTTTCTTT
CASSLGTGVPEAFF
>TRBJ1-1|TRBV6-5|.|many
TGTGCCAGCAGTTACGGCCAGGGGCAATGGGGAGCTTTCTTT
CASSYGQGQWGAFF
>TRBJ2-1|TRBV7-9|.|.
TGTGCCAGCAGAAAAATGCCAGGGAGGCATGAGCAGTTCTTC
CASRKMPGRHEQFF
>TRBJ2-3|TRBV7-9|.|many
TGTGCCAGCAGCCGACAGCTGACGGCTATTGAGGATACGCAGTATTTT
CASSRQLTAIEDTQYF
>TRBJ2-7|TRBV12-3/TRBV12-4|TRBD2|few
TGTGCCAGCAGTTTGTTAGGGGCGGGGGGCGAGCAGTACTTC
CASSLLGAGGEQYF
>TRBJ1-1|TRBV6-1|.|.
TGTGCCAGCAGGGCGGACAGGAACACTGAAGCTTTCTTT
CASRADRNTEAFF
>TRBJ1-1|TRBV5-5|.|many
TGTGCCAGCAGCTTGGGGATCGGACCATCTCTCGAAGCTTTCTTT
CASSLGIGPSLEAFF
>TRBJ2-2|TRBV5-1|TRBD1|few
TGCGCCAGCAGCCTCTCCGGGACAGGGAGCACCGGGGAGCTGTTTTTT
CASSLSGTGSTGELFF
>TRBJ1-3|TRBV12-3/TRBV12-4|.|many
TGTGCCAGCAGTTTAAAGCAGAGTGGAAACACCATATATTTT
CASSLKQSGNTIYF
>TRBJ2-7|TRBV25-1|.|.
TGTGCCAGCAGTGAATATGCCGGGCCTTCCTACGAGCAGTACTTC
CASSEYAGPSYEQYF
>TRBJ2-1|TRBV28|.|many
TGTGCCAGCAGTTCCCCTGGGGCAGGGGCCTACAATGAGCAGTTCTTC
CASSSPGAGAYNEQFF
>TRBJ2-1|TRBV7-9|TRBD2|.
TGTGCCAGCAGCTTATCATCGACTAGCGAAGCCTACAATGAGCAGTTCTTC
CASSLSSTSEAYNEQFF
>TRBJ1-6|TRBV5-1|.|many
TGCGCCAGCAGCTTGGCAAATCCGAACGTTAATTCACCCCTCCACTTT
CASSLANPNVNSPLHF
>TRBJ2-1|TRBV29-1|TRBD2|many
TGCAGCGTTTTTACACGGGAGGCCCGCTCCTACAATGAGCAGTTCTTC
CSVFTREARSYNEQFF
>TRBJ1-4|TRBV20-1|.|few
TGCAGTGCTAGAGATTTATTAACTGCAACTAATGAAAAACTGTTTTTT
CSARDLLTATNEKLFF
>TRBJ2-7|TRBV7-9|.|many
TGTGCCAGCAGCTTAGGACTAGGGAGTTCGCACTTC
CASSLGLGSSHF
>TRBJ2-1|TRBV29-1|.|.
TGCAGCGTTGAAGACACAGCGTACAATGAGCAGTTCTTC
CSVEDTAYNEQFF
>TRBJ2-7|TRBV5-1|.|.
TGCGCCAGCAGCCTGGCGGAGCCCACCTACGAGCAGTACTTC
CASSLAEPTYEQYF
>TRBJ2-5|TRBV14|.|.
TGTGCCAGCAGCCAAGATCAGGTGACTCATCTCTACTTC
CASSQDQVTHLYF
>TRBJ2-7|TRBV4-1|.|many
TGCGCCAGCAGCCAAGATCGGGCCCAGTCGACTTGGGGAGAGCAGTACTTC
CASSQDRAQSTWGEQYF
>TRBJ2-1|TRBV29-1|TRBD2|few
TGCAGCCTCGGGACTAGCGGGACCCATGAGCAGTTCTTC
CSLGTSGTHEQFF
>TRBJ2-5|TRBV5-1|TRBD1|many
TGCGCCAGCAGCAACAGGGGCGGGGAGACCCAGTACTTC
CASSNRGGETQYF
>TRBJ2-1|TRBV12-3/TRBV12-4|TRBD2|many
TGTGCCAGCAGAGGTAGCGGGAGAGAGAATGAGCAGTTCTTC
CASRGSGRENEQFF